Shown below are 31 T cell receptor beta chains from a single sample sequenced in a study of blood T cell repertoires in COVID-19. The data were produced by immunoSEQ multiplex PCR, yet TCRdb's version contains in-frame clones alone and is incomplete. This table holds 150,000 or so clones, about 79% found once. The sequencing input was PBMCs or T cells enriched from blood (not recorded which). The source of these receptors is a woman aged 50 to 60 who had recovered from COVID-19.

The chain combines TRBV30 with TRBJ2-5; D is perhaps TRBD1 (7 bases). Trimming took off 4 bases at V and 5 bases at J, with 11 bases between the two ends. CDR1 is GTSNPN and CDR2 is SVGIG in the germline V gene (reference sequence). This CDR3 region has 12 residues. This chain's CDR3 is CAWTGGWETQYF. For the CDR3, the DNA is TGTGCCTGGACAGGGGGGTGGGAGACCCAGTACTTC.

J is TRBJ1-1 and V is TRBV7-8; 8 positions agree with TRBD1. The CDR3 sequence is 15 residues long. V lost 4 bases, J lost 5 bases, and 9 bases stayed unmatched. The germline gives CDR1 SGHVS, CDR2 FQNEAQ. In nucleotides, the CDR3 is TGTGCCAGCAGCTCTGGACAGGGAGGATGGACTGAAGCTTTCTTT. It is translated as CASSSGQGGWTEAFF.

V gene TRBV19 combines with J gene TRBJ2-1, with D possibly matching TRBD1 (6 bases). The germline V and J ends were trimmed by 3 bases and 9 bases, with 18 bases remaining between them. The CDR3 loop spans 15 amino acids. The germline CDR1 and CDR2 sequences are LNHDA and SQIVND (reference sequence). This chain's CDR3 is CASSIGQFQYPEQFF. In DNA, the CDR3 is TGTGCCAGTAGTATCGGACAGTTTCAGTATCCTGAGCAGTTCTTC. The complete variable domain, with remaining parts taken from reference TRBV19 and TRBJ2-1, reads DGGITQSPKYLFRKEGQNVTLSCEQNLNHDAMYWYRQDPGQGLRLIYYSQIVNDFQKGDIAEGYSVSREKKESFPLTVTSAQKNPTAFYLCASSIGQFQYPEQFFGPGTRLTVL.

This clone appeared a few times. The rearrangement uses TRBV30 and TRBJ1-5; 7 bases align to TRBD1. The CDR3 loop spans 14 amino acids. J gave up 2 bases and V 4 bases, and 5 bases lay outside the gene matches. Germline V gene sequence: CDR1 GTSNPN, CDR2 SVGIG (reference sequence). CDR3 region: CAWTTGLGNQPQHF. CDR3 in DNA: TGTGCCTGGACGACAGGGCTCGGCAATCAGCCCCAGCATTTT. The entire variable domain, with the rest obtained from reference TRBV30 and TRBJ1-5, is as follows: SQTIHQWPATLVQPVGSPLSLECTVEGTSNPNLYWYRQAAGRGLQLLFYSVGIGQISSEVPQNLSASRPQDRQFILSSKKLLLSDSGFYLCAWTTGLGNQPQHFGDGTRLSIL.

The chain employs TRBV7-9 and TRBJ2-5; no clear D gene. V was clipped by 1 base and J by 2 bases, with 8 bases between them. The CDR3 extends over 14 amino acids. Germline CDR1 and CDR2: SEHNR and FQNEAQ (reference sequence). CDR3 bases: TGTGCCAGCAGCTTAGGAAACTTACAAGAGACCCAGTACTTC. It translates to CASSLGNLQETQYF.

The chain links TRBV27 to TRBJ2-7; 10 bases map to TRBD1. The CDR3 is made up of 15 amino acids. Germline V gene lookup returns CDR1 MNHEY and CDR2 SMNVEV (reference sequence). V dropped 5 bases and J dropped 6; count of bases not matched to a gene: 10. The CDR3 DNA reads TGTGCCAGCAGTCCCTTCCGGGACAGGGGTGGCGAGCAGTACTTC. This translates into CASSPFRDRGGEQYF.

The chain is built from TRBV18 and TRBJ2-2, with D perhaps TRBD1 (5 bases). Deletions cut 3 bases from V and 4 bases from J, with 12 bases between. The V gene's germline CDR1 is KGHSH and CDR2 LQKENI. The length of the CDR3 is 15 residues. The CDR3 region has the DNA TGTGCCAGCTCACCGCAAGGGGTCGGCACCGGGGAGCTGTTTTTT. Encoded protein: CASSPQGVGTGELFF.

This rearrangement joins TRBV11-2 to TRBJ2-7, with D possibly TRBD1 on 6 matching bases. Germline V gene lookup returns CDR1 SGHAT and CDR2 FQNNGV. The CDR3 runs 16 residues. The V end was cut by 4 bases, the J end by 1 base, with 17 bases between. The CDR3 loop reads CASSYGTNSISYEQYF. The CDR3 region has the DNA TGTGCCAGCAGCTACGGGACAAACTCTATATCCTACGAGCAGTACTTC.

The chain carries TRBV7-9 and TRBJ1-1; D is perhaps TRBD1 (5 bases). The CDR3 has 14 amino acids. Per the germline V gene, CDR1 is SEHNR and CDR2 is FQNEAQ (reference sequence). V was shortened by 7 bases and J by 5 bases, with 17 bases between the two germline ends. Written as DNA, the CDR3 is TGTGCCAGCATCCCGACGGGACTAGGGACTGAAGCTTTCTTT. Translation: CASIPTGLGTEAFF.

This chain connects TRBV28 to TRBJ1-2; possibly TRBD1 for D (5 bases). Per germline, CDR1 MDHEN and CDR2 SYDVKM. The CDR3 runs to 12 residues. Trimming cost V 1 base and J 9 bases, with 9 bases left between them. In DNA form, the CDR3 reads TGTGCCAGCAGTTTATTAGGGGCGCGCTACACCTTC. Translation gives CASSLLGARYTF.

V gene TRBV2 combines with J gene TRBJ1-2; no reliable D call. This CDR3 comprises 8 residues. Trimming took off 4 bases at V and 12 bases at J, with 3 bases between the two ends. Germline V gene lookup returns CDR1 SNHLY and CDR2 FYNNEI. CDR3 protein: CASSVNTF. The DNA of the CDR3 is TGTGCCAGCAGTGTAAACACCTTC.

The CDR3 sequence: CASRRGQNSPLHF. CDR3 nucleotide sequence: TGTGCCAGCAGGAGGGGGCAAAATTCACCCCTCCACTTT. The chain recombines TRBV11-2 with TRBJ1-6, with 7 bases fitting TRBD1. The CDR3 sequence is 13 residues long. The V gene end was trimmed by 6 bases and the J gene end by 7 bases; junction bases not matched to a gene: 3. Germline CDR1 is SGHAT and CDR2 is FQNNGV.

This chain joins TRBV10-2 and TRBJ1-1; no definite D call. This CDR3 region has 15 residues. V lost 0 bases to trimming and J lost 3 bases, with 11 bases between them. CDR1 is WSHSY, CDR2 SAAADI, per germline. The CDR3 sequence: CASSESRYGDTEAFF. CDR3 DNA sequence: TGCGCCAGCAGTGAGTCTAGATACGGTGACACTGAAGCTTTCTTT.

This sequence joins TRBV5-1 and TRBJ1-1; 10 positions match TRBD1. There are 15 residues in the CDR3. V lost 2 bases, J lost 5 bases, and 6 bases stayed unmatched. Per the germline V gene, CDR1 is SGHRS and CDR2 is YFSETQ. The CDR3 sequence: CASSFGDRGLTEAFF. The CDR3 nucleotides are TGCGCCAGCAGCTTCGGGGACAGGGGATTGACTGAAGCTTTCTTT. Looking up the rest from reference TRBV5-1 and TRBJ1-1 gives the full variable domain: KAGVTQTPRYLIKTRGQQVTLSCSPISGHRSVSWYQQTPGQGLQFLFEYFSETQRNKGNFPGRFSGRQFSNSRSEMNVSTLELGDSALYLCASSFGDRGLTEAFFGQGTRLTVV.

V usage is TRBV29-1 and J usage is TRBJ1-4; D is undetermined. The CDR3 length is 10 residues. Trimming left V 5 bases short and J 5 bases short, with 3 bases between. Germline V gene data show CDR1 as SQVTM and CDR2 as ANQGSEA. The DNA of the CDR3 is TGCAGCGTTTTAAATGAAAAACTGTTTTTT. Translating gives CSVLNEKLFF.

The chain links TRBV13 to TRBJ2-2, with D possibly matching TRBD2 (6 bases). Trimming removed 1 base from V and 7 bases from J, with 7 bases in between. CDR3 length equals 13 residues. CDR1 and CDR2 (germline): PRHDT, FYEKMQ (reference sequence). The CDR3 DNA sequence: TGTGCCAGCAGCTTAGTGCGGGGCGGGGAGCTGTTTTTT. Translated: CASSLVRGGELFF.

In DNA, the CDR3 is TGTGCCAGCAGTACCTTAGCGGGAGATGTGGGAGAGCAGTACTTC. Its protein is CASSTLAGDVGEQYF. The chain uses TRBV28 and TRBJ2-7; 9 bases are shared with TRBD2. The V and J ends lost 5 bases and 7 bases, in that order; junction bases with no gene match: 12. Germline V gene lookup returns CDR1 MDHEN and CDR2 SYDVKM. The CDR3 runs to 15 residues.

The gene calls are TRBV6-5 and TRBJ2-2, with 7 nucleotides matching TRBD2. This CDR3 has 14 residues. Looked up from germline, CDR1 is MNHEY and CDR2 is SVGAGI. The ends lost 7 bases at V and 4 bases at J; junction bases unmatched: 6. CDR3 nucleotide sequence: TGTGCCAGCATTTCTAGCGGTCTCACCGGGGAGCTGTTTTTT. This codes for CASISSGLTGELFF.

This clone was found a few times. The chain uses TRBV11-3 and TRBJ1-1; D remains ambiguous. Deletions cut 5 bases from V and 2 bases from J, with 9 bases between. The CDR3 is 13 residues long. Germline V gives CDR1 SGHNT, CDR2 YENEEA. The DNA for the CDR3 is TGTGCCAGCAGCCTTCAGGAAAACACTGAAGCTTTCTTT. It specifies CASSLQENTEAFF.

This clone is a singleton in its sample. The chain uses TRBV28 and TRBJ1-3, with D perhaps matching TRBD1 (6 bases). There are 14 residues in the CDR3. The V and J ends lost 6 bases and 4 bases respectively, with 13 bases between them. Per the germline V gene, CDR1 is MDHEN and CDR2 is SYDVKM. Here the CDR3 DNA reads TGTGCCAGCAGCACCGGGACAACGGGAAACACCATATATTTT. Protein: CASSTGTTGNTIYF.

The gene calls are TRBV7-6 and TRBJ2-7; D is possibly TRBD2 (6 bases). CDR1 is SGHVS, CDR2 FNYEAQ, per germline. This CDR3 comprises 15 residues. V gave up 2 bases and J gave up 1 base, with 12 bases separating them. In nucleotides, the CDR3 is TGTGCCAGCAGCTTAACCGAAAGCGGGTCCTACGAGCAGTACTTC. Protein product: CASSLTESGSYEQYF. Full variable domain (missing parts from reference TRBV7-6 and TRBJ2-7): GAGVSQSPRYKVTKRGQDVALRCDPISGHVSLYWYRQALGQGPEFLTYFNYEAQQDKSGLPNDRFSAERPEGSISTLTIQRTEQRDSAMYRCASSLTESGSYEQYFGPGTRLTVT.

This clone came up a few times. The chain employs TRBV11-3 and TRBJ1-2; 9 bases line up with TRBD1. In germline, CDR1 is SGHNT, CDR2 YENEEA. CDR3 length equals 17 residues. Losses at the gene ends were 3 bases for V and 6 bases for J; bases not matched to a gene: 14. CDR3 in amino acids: CASSFPGRTGAAHGYTF. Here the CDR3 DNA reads TGTGCCAGCAGCTTCCCTGGAAGGACAGGGGCTGCCCATGGCTACACCTTC.

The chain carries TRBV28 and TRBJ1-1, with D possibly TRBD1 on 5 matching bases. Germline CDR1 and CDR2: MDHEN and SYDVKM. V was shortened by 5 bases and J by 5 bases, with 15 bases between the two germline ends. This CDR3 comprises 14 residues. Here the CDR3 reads CASSPPQGGTEAFF. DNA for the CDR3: TGTGCCAGCAGTCCACCCCAGGGTGGAACTGAAGCTTTCTTT.

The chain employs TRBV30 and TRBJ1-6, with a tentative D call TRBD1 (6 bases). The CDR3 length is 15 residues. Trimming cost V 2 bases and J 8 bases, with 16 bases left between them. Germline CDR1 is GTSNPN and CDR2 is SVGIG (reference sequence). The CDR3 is CAWSPRGAGYSPLHF. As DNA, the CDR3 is TGTGCCTGGAGTCCCCGGGGGGCCGGGTATTCACCCCTCCACTTT. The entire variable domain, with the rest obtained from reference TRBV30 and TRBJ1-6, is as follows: SQTIHQWPATLVQPVGSPLSLECTVEGTSNPNLYWYRQAAGRGLQLLFYSVGIGQISSEVPQNLSASRPQDRQFILSSKKLLLSDSGFYLCAWSPRGAGYSPLHFGNGTRLTVT.

In nucleotides, the CDR3 is TGTGCCAGCAGCTTAGCCCGCGGCGGGGGTGAGCAGTTCTTC. Its translation: CASSLARGGGEQFF. The chain recombines TRBV7-2 with TRBJ2-1, with TRBD2 identical over 7 bases. The CDR3 runs to 14 residues. The V and J ends lost 0 bases and 9 bases, in that order; junction bases with no gene match: 5. Germline loops: CDR1 SGHTA, CDR2 FQGNSA.

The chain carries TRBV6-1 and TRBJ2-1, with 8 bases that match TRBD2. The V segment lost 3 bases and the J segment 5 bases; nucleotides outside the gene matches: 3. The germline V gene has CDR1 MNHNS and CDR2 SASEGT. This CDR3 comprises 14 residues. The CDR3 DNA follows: TGTGCCAGCAGTGACCGGGGGGGGGACAATGAGCAGTTCTTC. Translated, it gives CASSDRGGDNEQFF.

CDR3 sequence: CAISAPGANYGYTF. The CDR3 DNA reads as TGTGCCATCAGTGCCCCGGGTGCTAACTATGGCTACACCTTC. The chain has TRBV10-3 and TRBJ1-2; D call uncertain. The CDR3 contains 14 residues. The germline CDR1 and CDR2 sequences are ENHRY and SYGVKD. Trimming pared 4 bases from V and 0 bases from J, leaving 9 bases between.

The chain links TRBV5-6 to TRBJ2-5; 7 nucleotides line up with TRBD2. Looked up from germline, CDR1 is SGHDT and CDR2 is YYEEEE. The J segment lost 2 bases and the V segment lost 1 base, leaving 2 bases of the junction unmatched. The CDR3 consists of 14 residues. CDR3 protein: CASSLSSGQETQYF. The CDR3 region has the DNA TGTGCCAGCAGCTTGTCTAGCGGACAAGAGACCCAGTACTTC.

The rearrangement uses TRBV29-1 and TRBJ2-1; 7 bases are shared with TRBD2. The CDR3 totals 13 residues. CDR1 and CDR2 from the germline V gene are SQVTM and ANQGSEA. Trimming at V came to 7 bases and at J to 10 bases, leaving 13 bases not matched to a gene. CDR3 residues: CSGGLGGLMEQFF. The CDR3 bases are TGCAGCGGCGGACTTGGGGGACTAATGGAGCAGTTCTTC.

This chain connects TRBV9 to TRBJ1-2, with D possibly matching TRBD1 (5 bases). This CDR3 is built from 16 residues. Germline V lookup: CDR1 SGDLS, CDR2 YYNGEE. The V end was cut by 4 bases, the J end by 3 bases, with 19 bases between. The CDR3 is CASSPTSRVIDYGYTF. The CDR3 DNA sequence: TGTGCCAGCAGCCCGACTTCCAGGGTTATCGACTATGGCTACACCTTC.

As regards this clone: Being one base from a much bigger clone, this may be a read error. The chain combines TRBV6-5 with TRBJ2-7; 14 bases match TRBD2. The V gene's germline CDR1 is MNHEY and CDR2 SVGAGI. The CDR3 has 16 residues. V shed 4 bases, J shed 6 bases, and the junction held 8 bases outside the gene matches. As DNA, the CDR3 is TGTGCCAGCAGTTCCCCGGGACTAGCGGGAGCTGGCGAGCAGTACTTC. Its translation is CASSSPGLAGAGEQYF.